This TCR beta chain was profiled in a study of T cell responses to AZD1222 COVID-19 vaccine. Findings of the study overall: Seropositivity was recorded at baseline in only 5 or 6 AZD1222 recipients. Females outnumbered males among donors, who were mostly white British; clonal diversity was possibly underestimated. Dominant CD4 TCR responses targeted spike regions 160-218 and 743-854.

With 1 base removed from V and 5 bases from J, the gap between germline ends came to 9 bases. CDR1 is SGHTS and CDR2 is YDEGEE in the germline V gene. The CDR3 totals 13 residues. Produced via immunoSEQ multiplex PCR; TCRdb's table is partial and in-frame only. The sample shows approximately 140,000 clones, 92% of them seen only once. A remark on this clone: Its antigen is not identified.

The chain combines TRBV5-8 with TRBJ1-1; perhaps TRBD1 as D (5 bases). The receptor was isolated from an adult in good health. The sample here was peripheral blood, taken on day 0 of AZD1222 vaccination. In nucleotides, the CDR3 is TGTGCCAGCAGCTTGCGGGGGGGGACTGAAGCTTTCTTT. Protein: CASSLRGGTEAFF.